The sequence of this TCR beta chain was determined in a study of T cell therapy after organ transplantation. Study-wide background: Expansion used a peptide pool of 30 HLA class I and II CMV epitopes.

As for this clone: The antigen is unknown.

TCRdb's copy holds only in-frame clones and misses some; the assay was immunoSEQ multiplex PCR. The sample lists a few thousand clones; roughly four fifths were seen once. The CDR3 extends over 11 amino acids. Germline lookup yields CDR1 MNHEY and CDR2 SVGAGI. The study's findings and limits: In nonresponders, large pretherapy expansions changed minimally after therapy. Antirejection and antiviral medication effects could not be assessed. Lower pretherapy CD8 clonality went with larger post-therapy fold change.

Time point specified: 20-29 weeks after completion of therapy. This specimen was CD8+ T cells from blood, taken after autologous CMV-specific T cell therapy. The source of this sequence is a human patient who had received a solid organ transplant and had CMV disease. Some T cells may possibly be graft donor cells. V usage is TRBV6-5 and J usage is TRBJ2-7; D is possibly TRBD1 or TRBD2 (6 bases each). The CDR3 loop reads CAGAGTYEQYF. CDR3 DNA: TGTGCGGGGGCGGGGACCTACGAGCAGTACTTC.